The 20 T cell receptor beta chains presented below share a single source sample, sequenced in a study of shared clonotypes between healthy human individuals. The table came from immunoSEQ multiplex PCR; TCRdb's copy has only in-frame clones and leaves some out. The table includes about 2 million clones, about 95% detected once. Only CD45RO-negative cells positively selected for CCR7 counted as naive CD8 cells, so terminally differentiated effector memory CD45RA+ cells were excluded. Material for sequencing was naive CD8+ T cells sorted from blood. The receptors here all came from a man between 18 and 35 years old in good health.

The rearrangement links TRBV5-1 to TRBJ2-5; 7 nucleotides agree with TRBD2. The J segment lost 3 bases and the V segment lost 0 bases, leaving 8 bases of the junction unmatched. CDR1 is SGHRS, CDR2 YFSETQ, per germline. This CDR3 is built from 16 residues. The CDR3: CASSLVAGVLKETQYF. The DNA of the CDR3 is TGCGCCAGCAGCTTGGTGGCGGGGGTACTCAAAGAGACCCAGTACTTC.

The chain recombines TRBV2 with TRBJ2-3; D remains ambiguous. The CDR3 sequence is 16 residues long. V was shortened by 3 bases and J by 0 bases, with 13 bases between the two germline ends. Germline V gene data show CDR1 as SNHLY and CDR2 as FYNNEI. CDR3: CASSDGRTFSTDTQYF. Written as DNA, the CDR3 is TGTGCCAGCAGTGACGGCAGGACCTTTAGCACAGATACGCAGTATTTT.

This sequence joins TRBV7-9 and TRBJ2-5; TRBD2 aligns across 10 bases. V lost 5 bases to trimming and J lost 0 bases; unmatched junction nucleotides: 9. The CDR3 has 17 residues. Germline-derived CDR1 and CDR2 are SEHNR and FQNEAQ (reference sequence). Here the CDR3 DNA reads TGTGCCAGCAGCCAAAAGGGGACTAGCGTTTACCAAGAGACCCAGTACTTC. As protein: CASSQKGTSVYQETQYF.

The V gene is TRBV2, the J gene TRBJ1-4; weak D call: TRBD1 (5 bases). The CDR3 has 14 residues. V lost 8 bases and J lost 4, with 14 bases in between. Germline lookup yields CDR1 SNHLY and CDR2 FYNNEI. CDR3 residues: CASRPLGDNEKLFF. The CDR3 DNA is TGTGCCAGCCGTCCGTTAGGGGATAATGAAAAACTGTTTTTT.

The genes are TRBV4-1 and TRBJ2-7; D uncertain. The CDR3 has 16 amino acids. V lost 0 bases and J lost 4, with 16 bases in between. Per germline, CDR1 MGHRA and CDR2 YSYEKL. The CDR3 loop reads CASSQDRAGPPYEQYF. As DNA, the CDR3 is TGCGCCAGCAGCCAAGATAGGGCAGGTCCCCCATACGAGCAGTACTTC.

J is TRBJ2-7 and V is TRBV5-1; 7 bases align to TRBD1. V gave up 6 bases and J gave up 1 base; unmatched junction bases: 4. Germline loops: CDR1 SGHRS, CDR2 YFSETQ. This CDR3 is 13 amino acids long. The CDR3 sequence is CASKDRLSYEQYF. In nucleotides, the CDR3 is TGCGCCAGCAAGGACAGGCTTTCCTACGAGCAGTACTTC.

The chain combines TRBV5-4 with TRBJ2-3; tentative D call: TRBD1 (5 bases). The CDR3 is made up of 14 amino acids. Trimming removed 0 bases from V and 2 bases from J, with 7 bases in between. Looked up from germline, CDR1 is SGHNT and CDR2 is YYREEE (reference sequence). The CDR3 nucleotides are TGTGCCAGCAGCTTGGGACAGAACACAGATACGCAGTATTTT. It encodes CASSLGQNTDTQYF.

The chain employs TRBV2 and TRBJ2-7; TRBD1 matches 7 bases. This CDR3 has 16 residues. With 3 bases clipped from V and 0 bases from J, the junction kept 8 bases outside the gene matches. CDR1 SNHLY and CDR2 FYNNEI come from the germline V gene. For the CDR3, the DNA is TGTGCCAGCAGTGACTCGTCCGGGACAGTCTCCTACGAGCAGTACTTC. It is translated as CASSDSSGTVSYEQYF.

The gene calls are TRBV5-6 and TRBJ1-1, with D unclear. Per the germline V gene, CDR1 is SGHDT and CDR2 is YYEEEE. This CDR3 is built from 14 residues. The ends were cut back, 3 bases at V and 8 bases at J, with 17 bases in the middle. CDR3 DNA sequence: TGTGCCAGCAGCTGGGATTTAAAGTTAGAAGAAGCTTTCTTT. Residues: CASSWDLKLEEAFF.

The gene calls are TRBV11-2 and TRBJ1-2; no clear D gene. The length of the CDR3 is 12 residues. Per the germline V gene, CDR1 is SGHAT and CDR2 is FQNNGV. The V and J ends lost 6 bases and 6 bases respectively, with 11 bases between them. The CDR3, as DNA: TGTGCCAGCAGTCAAGTGTCCGATGGCTACACCTTC. Encoded protein: CASSQVSDGYTF.

This chain links TRBV2 with TRBJ1-5; 8 nucleotides line up with TRBD1. From germline, CDR1 is SNHLY and CDR2 FYNNEI. V lost 6 bases, J lost 0 bases, and 4 bases stayed unmatched. There are 15 residues in the CDR3. In nucleotides, the CDR3 is TGTGCCAGCAGCCTCGACAGGGGTAGCAATCAGCCCCAGCATTTT. It specifies CASSLDRGSNQPQHF.

The chain is built from TRBV11-2 and TRBJ2-5, with D tentatively TRBD1 or TRBD2 (5 bases each). Looked up from germline, CDR1 is SGHAT and CDR2 is FQNNGV. The length of the CDR3 is 14 residues. Trimming pared 7 bases from V and 4 bases from J, leaving 16 bases between. CDR3 residues: CASTRAGFGETQYF. CDR3 bases: TGTGCCAGCACCAGGGCGGGTTTCGGAGAGACCCAGTACTTC.

This clone showed up just once. The chain employs TRBV25-1 and TRBJ1-2, with D unresolved. Germline V gene lookup returns CDR1 MGHDK and CDR2 SYGVNS. The V gene lost 2 bases and the J gene lost 2 bases, with 6 bases spanning the gap. The CDR3 runs to 13 residues. The CDR3 reads CASSEIGNYGYTF. As DNA, the CDR3 is TGTGCCAGCAGTGAAATAGGGAACTATGGCTACACCTTC.

A single count supports this clone. The chain carries TRBV7-9 and TRBJ2-1; D not resolved. Germline loops: CDR1 SEHNR, CDR2 FQNEAQ (reference sequence). Trimming took 5 bases from V and 6 from J, leaving 17 bases between them. This CDR3 comprises 15 residues. The CDR3: CASSPPDRSGNEQFF. CDR3 nucleotide sequence: TGTGCCAGCAGCCCCCCCGACCGTTCGGGCAATGAGCAGTTCTTC.

Concerning this clone: This sample also contains other DNA sequences that code for the same CDR3. The chain carries TRBV30 and TRBJ1-5; D might be TRBD1 (6 bases). CDR1 and CDR2 (germline): GTSNPN, SVGIG (reference sequence). This CDR3 comprises 13 residues. V was clipped by 0 bases and J by 4 bases, with 7 bases between them. The CDR3 loop reads CAWSVQGNQPQHF. In DNA form, the CDR3 reads TGTGCCTGGAGTGTCCAGGGGAATCAGCCCCAGCATTTT. Full variable domain (missing parts from reference TRBV30 and TRBJ1-5): SQTIHQWPATLVQPVGSPLSLECTVEGTSNPNLYWYRQAAGRGLQLLFYSVGIGQISSEVPQNLSASRPQDRQFILSSKKLLLSDSGFYLCAWSVQGNQPQHFGDGTRLSIL.

The genes are TRBV9 and TRBJ1-4; D unresolved. V was trimmed by 3 bases and J by 2 bases, leaving 8 bases between them. CDR3 length: 14 amino acids. Germline lookup yields CDR1 SGDLS and CDR2 YYNGEE. CDR3 sequence reads: CASSGWGTNEKLFF. CDR3 nucleotides: TGTGCCAGCAGCGGTTGGGGTACTAATGAAAAACTGTTTTTT.

The CDR3 nucleotides are TGTGCCAGCAGCTCCGGGGCCGGCAGCTCCTATAATTCACCCCTCCACTTT. It specifies CASSSGAGSSYNSPLHF. V is TRBV7-9 and J is TRBJ1-6; D possibly corresponds to TRBD1 (5 bases). CDR1 and CDR2 (germline): SEHNR, FQNEAQ (reference sequence). The V end lost 4 bases, the J end lost 0 bases, and 13 bases lay between the germline ends. This CDR3 contains 17 residues.

The chain has TRBV28 and TRBJ2-2; unclear D gene. CDR1 is MDHEN and CDR2 is SYDVKM in the germline V gene. The V and J ends lost 4 bases and 7 bases respectively, with 10 bases between them. This CDR3 has 13 residues. The CDR3 loop reads CASSWVRSGELFF. The CDR3 DNA sequence: TGTGCCAGCAGTTGGGTGAGGAGCGGGGAGCTGTTTTTT.

The J gene is TRBJ2-7, the V gene TRBV29-1, with a weak D call TRBD1 (6 bases). CDR3 size: 13 residues. Germline V gene sequence: CDR1 SQVTM, CDR2 ANQGSEA. V lost 5 bases to trimming and J lost 2 bases, with 13 bases between them. CDR3 sequence reads: CSVWQGNPYEQYF. CDR3 nucleotides: TGCAGCGTTTGGCAGGGGAATCCCTACGAGCAGTACTTC.

This clone was seen just once. V and J are TRBV5-1 and TRBJ2-2; 12 nucleotides agree with TRBD2. The ends lost 4 bases at V and 9 bases at J; junction bases unmatched: 10. The CDR3 length is 16 residues. CDR1 is SGHRS and CDR2 is YFSETQ in the germline V gene. The CDR3 DNA reads TGCGCCAGCAGCCAACGACTAGCGGGGGAGCCCCGGGAGCTGTTTTTT. Its protein product is CASSQRLAGEPRELFF.